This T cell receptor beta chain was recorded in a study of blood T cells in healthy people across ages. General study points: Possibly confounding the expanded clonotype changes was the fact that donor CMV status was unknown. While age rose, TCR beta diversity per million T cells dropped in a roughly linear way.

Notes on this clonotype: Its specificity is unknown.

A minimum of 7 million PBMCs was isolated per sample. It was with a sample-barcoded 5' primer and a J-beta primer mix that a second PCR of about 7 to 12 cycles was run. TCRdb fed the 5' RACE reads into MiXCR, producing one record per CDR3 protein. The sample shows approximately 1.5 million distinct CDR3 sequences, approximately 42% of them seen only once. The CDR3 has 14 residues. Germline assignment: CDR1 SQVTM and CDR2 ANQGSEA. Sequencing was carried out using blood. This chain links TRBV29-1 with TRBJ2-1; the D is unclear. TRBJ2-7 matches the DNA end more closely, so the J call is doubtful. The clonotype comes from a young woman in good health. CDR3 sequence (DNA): TGCAGCGTTGGTGATAGGAGCTCCTACAATGAGCAGTACTTC. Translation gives CSVGDRSSYNEQYF.